Included here is one TCR beta chain sequence, with context. The target antigen is unknown. The V end lost 6 bases, the J end lost 5 bases, and 14 bases lay between the germline ends. This CDR3 has 13 residues. Indicated treatment: over 15 received Ad26.COV2.S at low or high dose, single or two shots; 5 received placebo; per-sample allocation not given. Samples analyzed were those drawn on day 63 after the first vaccine or placebo injection. Profiling relied on immunoSEQ multiplex PCR, and the TCRdb table lists in-frame clones only, not all of them. The repertoire holds about 400,000 clones, with 83% as singletons. The sample comes from a study of Ad26.COV2.S vaccination and SARS-CoV-2 variants. Study overall: Administration of Ad26.COV2.S was intramuscular, either once or twice 56 days apart.

Study results and limitations: Vaccinees and placebo recipients showed similar non-spike TCR breadth. TCR breadth and depth analyses may have underestimated total T cell responses.

V gene TRBV12-3 or TRBV12-4 combines with J gene TRBJ2-7; D is perhaps TRBD2 (6 bases). This clonotype originated in a person between 18 and 65 years old who received the Ad26.COV2.S COVID-19 vaccine or a placebo. The starting material was peripheral blood, obtained in a trial of Ad26.COV2.S vaccine versus placebo. CDR3: CASSPWGDDEQYF. For the CDR3, the DNA is TGTGCCAGCAGCCCCTGGGGGGATGACGAGCAGTACTTC.